These 7 T cell receptor beta chains share one sample of origin, sequenced in a study of blood T cell repertoires in COVID-19. The assay was immunoSEQ multiplex PCR, and TCRdb's table has in-frame clones only and misses some. The data contain fewer than 150,000 clones, approximately 80% of them seen just once; the ten biggest clones take up around a fifth. Sequenced material: peripheral blood. All receptors come from an older man with acute or convalescent COVID-19.

This clone was seen a single time. The gene calls are TRBV19 and TRBJ2-7; TRBD1 is a possible D gene (6 bases). V was pared by 8 bases and J by 0 bases, with 14 bases between. This CDR3 is 14 amino acids long. Germline lookup yields CDR1 LNHDA and CDR2 SQIVND (reference sequence). In DNA, the CDR3 is TGTGCCAGTCGGCCAGGGGACGCCTCCTACGAGCAGTACTTC. Translated, it gives CASRPGDASYEQYF.

DNA for the CDR3: TGTGCCAGCAGTTACTCGCTAGCGGGGGGCAGCTTGTATGAGCAGTTCTTC. It is translated as CASSYSLAGGSLYEQFF. V usage is TRBV6-2 or TRBV6-3 and J usage is TRBJ2-1; 11 bases map to TRBD2. In germline, CDR1 is MNHEY, CDR2 SVGEGT. V shed 0 bases and J 8 bases; nucleotides not matched to a gene: 9. The CDR3 contains 17 residues.

The chain has TRBV2 and TRBJ1-5; TRBD1 matches at 7 bases. CDR3 size: 15 residues. V lost 4 bases to trimming and J lost 3 bases; unmatched junction nucleotides: 6. CDR1 and CDR2 from the germline V gene are SNHLY and FYNNEI. The CDR3 sequence is CASSAQGDHNQPQHF. DNA for the CDR3: TGTGCCAGCAGTGCCCAGGGGGACCACAATCAGCCCCAGCATTTT.

V usage is TRBV5-1 and J usage is TRBJ2-5, with TRBD1 matching 9 bases. Germline trimming cut 3 bases from V and 2 bases from J; bases unmatched to any gene: 5. Looked up from germline, CDR1 is SGHRS and CDR2 is YFSETQ. This CDR3 is built from 15 residues. CDR3 sequence reads: CASSSGQGQQETQYF. The CDR3 region has the DNA TGCGCCAGCAGCTCCGGACAGGGGCAACAAGAGACCCAGTACTTC.

The rearrangement links TRBV28 to TRBJ1-1; no firm D call. Trimming left V 6 bases short and J 1 base short, with 9 bases between. The germline CDR1 and CDR2 sequences are MDHEN and SYDVKM. The CDR3 loop spans 13 amino acids. The CDR3 bases are TGTGCCAGCAGGAATAGTAAGAACACTGAAGCTTTCTTT. Protein sequence: CASRNSKNTEAFF. The variable domain in full, with the rest retrieved from reference TRBV28 and TRBJ1-1, is DVKVTQSSRYLVKRTGEKVFLECVQDMDHENMFWYRQDPGLGLRLIYFSYDVKMKEKGDIPEGYSVSREKKERFSLILESASTNQTSMYLCASRNSKNTEAFFGQGTRLTVV.

This chain uses TRBV5-1 with TRBJ1-1; TRBD1 agrees at 8 bases. The germline CDR1 and CDR2 sequences are SGHRS and YFSETQ. Trimming took 0 bases from V and 6 from J; bases not matched to a gene: 7. The CDR3 loop spans 15 amino acids. The CDR3 reads CASSLGPGGVSEAFF. In DNA, the CDR3 is TGCGCCAGCAGCTTGGGCCCAGGGGGCGTCTCTGAAGCTTTCTTT.

This chain uses TRBV5-1 with TRBJ1-1, with 9 bases that match TRBD1. With 4 bases clipped from V and 1 base from J, the junction kept 5 bases outside the gene matches. This CDR3 contains 15 residues. Germline-derived CDR1 and CDR2 are SGHRS and YFSETQ. Written as DNA, the CDR3 is TGCGCCAGCAGCGTGGGACAGGGAACGAACACTGAAGCTTTCTTT. Translation: CASSVGQGTNTEAFF.